A selection of T cell receptor beta chains follows, all from one sample in a study of T cells in Graves' hyperthyroidism and ophthalmopathy. TCRdb fed the multiplex PCR reads into MiXCR, producing one record per CDR3 protein. The sample includes about 360,000 distinct CDR3 sequences, under 15% of them seen just once. The sequencing sample was made of blood. Receptor source: a woman aged 18-29 years with Graves' hyperthyroidism. The conserved cysteine and the conserved F or W are not part of the CDR3 here.

V gene: TRBV20-1; CDR3 protein: SASPSTDTQY
V gene: TRBV4-1; CDR3 protein: ASSEESRRVSGGELF
V gene: TRBV30; CDR3 protein: AWSVPGAALGEQY
V gene: TRBV28; CDR3 protein: ASSLRRTRPEGETQY
V gene: TRBV7-2; CDR3 protein: ASSLLPPRSSYNSPLH
V gene: TRBV20-1; CDR3 protein: SARPLVGPGTQY
V gene: TRBV20-1; CDR3 protein: SARAETSISETQY
V gene: TRBV7-7; CDR3 protein: ASSLDTYNEKLF
V gene: TRBV11-2; CDR3 protein: ASSPRRGRQVATNEKLF
V gene: TRBV28; CDR3 protein: ASTQGFSYGYT
V gene: TRBV28; CDR3 protein: ASSLTSVTTDTQY
V gene: TRBV19; CDR3 protein: ASRAGGGRRDEQF
V gene: TRBV18; CDR3 protein: ASSPQGAMNTEAF
V gene: TRBV24-1; CDR3 protein: ATSSRDRGVADTQY
V gene: TRBV7-3; CDR3 protein: ASSLGNSNTEAF
V gene: TRBV7-2; CDR3 protein: ASSLGETSNQPQH
V gene: TRBV19; CDR3 protein: ASRNPEGREDSGELF
V gene: TRBV18; CDR3 protein: ASSPADQGDEQY
V gene: TRBV10-3; CDR3 protein: AITAEPKMNTEAF
V gene: TRBV2; CDR3 protein: ASSLGPPNTEAF
V gene: TRBV27; CDR3 protein: ASSPLYNQPQH
V gene: TRBV27; CDR3 protein: ASGTPGRTGDTGELF
V gene: TRBV6-1; CDR3 protein: ASFKSGDKGSLGANVLT
V gene: TRBV6-5; CDR3 protein: ASSYSGQGASNQPQH
V gene: TRBV28; CDR3 protein: ASSLIEAGELF
V gene: TRBV20-1; CDR3 protein: SARDLNRAGARTDTQY
V gene: TRBV27; CDR3 protein: ASSYSGRPYEQY
V gene: TRBV10-3; CDR3 protein: AISGRQGSAGNTIY
V gene: TRBV7-2; CDR3 protein: ASSLGSYEQF
V gene: TRBV2; CDR3 protein: ASSDRGGSNQPQH
V gene: TRBV28; CDR3 protein: ASSFPGLIDTQY
V gene: TRBV2; CDR3 protein: ASREDGERPQH
V gene: TRBV7-3; CDR3 protein: ASSPRPRGGYFGNEQF
V gene: TRBV5-1; CDR3 protein: ASSLAGQASQTQY
V gene: TRBV28; CDR3 protein: ASNSGTSGRSYNEQY
V gene: TRBV7-9; CDR3 protein: ASSFLDYGYT
V gene: TRBV11-2; CDR3 protein: ASSDGTPRETQY
V gene: TRBV5-4; CDR3 protein: ASSVDRGAETQY